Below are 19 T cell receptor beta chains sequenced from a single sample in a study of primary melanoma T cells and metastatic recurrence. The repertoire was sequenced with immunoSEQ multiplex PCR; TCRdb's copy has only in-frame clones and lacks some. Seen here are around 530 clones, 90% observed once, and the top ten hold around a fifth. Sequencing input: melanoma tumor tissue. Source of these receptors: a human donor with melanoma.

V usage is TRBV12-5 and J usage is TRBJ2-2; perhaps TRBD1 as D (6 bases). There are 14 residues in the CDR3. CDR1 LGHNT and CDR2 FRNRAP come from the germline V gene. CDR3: CASTQIQGTGELFF. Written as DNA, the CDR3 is TGTGCCAGCACCCAGATCCAGGGGACCGGGGAGCTGTTTTTT. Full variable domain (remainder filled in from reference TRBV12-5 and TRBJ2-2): DARVTQTPRHKVTEMGQEVTMRCQPILGHNTVFWYRQTMMQGLELLAYFRNRAPLDDSGMPKDRFSAEMPDATLATLKIQPSEPRDSAVYFCASTQIQGTGELFFGEGSRLTVL.

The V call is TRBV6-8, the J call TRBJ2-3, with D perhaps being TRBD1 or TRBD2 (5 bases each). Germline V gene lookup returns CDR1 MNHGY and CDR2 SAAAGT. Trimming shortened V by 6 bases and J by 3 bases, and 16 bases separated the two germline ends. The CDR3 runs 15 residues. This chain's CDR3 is CASRPPGQGTDTQYF. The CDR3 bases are TGTGCCAGCAGACCTCCGGGGCAAGGAACAGATACGCAGTATTTT.

CDR3: CSVTGDSGGTQYF. The CDR3 DNA follows: TGCAGCGTGACTGGGGACAGTGGCGGCACGCAGTATTTT. The chain recombines TRBV29-1 with TRBJ2-3, with 7 bases matching TRBD1. V trimming: 6 bases; J trimming: 9 bases; junction bases outside the gene matches: 12. The CDR3 sequence is 13 residues long. CDR1 is SQVTM, CDR2 ANQGSEA, per germline.

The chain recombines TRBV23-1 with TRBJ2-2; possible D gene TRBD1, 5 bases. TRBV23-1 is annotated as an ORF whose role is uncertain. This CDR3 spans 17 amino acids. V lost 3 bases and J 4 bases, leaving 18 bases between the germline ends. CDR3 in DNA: TGCGCCAGCAGTCATAGGTACCTCGGACACATCACCGGGGAGCTGTTTTTT. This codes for CASSHRYLGHITGELFF.

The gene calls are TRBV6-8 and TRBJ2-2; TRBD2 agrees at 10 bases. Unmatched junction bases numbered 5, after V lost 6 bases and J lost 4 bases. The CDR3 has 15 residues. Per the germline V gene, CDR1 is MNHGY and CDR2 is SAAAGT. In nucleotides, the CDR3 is TGTGCCAGCAGCTCAGCGGGGGGGGTCACCGGGGAGCTGTTTTTT. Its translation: CASSSAGGVTGELFF.

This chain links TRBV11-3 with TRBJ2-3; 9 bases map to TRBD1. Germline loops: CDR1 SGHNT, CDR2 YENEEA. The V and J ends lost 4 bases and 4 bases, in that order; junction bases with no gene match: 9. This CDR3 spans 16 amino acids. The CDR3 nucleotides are TGTGCCAGCAGCTCGATGGACAGGGGTAAGGCAGATACGCAGTATTTT. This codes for CASSSMDRGKADTQYF.

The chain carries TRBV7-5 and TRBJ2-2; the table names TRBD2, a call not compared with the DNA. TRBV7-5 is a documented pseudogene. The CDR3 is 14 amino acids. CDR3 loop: CASSPEGARGELFF. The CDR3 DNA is TGTGCCAGCAGCCCCGAGGGCGCGCGCGGGGAGCTGTTTTTT.

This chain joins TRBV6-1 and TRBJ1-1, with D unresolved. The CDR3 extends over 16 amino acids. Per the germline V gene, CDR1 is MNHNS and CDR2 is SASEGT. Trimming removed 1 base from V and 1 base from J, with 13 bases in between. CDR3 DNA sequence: TGTGCCAGCAGTGAAGAATTTAACCGAGGGAACACTGAAGCTTTCTTT. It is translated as CASSEEFNRGNTEAFF.

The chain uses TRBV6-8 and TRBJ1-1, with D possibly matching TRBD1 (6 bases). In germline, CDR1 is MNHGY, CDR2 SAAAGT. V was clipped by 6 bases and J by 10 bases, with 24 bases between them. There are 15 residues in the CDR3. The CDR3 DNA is TGTGCCAGCAGCCGGGACACCTCCCCTTTGTCCCCAGCTTTCTTT. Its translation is CASSRDTSPLSPAFF.

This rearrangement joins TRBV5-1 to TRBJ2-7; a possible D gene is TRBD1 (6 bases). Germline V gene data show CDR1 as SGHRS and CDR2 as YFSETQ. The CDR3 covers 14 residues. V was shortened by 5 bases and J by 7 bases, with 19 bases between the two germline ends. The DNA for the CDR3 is TGCGCCAGCAGTCCGGGACAATCTCTGCCGGAGCAGTACTTC. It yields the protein CASSPGQSLPEQYF.

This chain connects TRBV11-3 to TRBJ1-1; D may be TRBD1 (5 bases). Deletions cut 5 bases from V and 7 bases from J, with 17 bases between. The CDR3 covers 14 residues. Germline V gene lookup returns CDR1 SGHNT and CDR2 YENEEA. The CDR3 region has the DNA TGTGCCAGCAGCCCCAATTCGGTCGGGGGTGAAGCTTTCTTT. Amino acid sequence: CASSPNSVGGEAFF.

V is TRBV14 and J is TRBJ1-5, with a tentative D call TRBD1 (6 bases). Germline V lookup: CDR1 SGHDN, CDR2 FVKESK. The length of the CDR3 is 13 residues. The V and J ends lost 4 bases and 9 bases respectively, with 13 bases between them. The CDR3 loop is CASSPDRLGPQHF. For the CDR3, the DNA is TGTGCCAGCAGCCCGGACAGATTAGGGCCCCAGCATTTT.

CDR3 nucleotide sequence: TGTGCCAGCACCTTAGGAATGGCTAACTATGGCTACACCTTC. Amino acids: CASTLGMANYGYTF. The rearrangement links TRBV12-5 to TRBJ1-2; D gene ambiguous. Looked up from germline, CDR1 is LGHNT and CDR2 is FRNRAP. The CDR3 covers 14 residues.

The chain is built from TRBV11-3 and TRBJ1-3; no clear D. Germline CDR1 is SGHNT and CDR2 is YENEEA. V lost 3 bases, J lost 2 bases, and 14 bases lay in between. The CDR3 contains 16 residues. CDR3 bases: TGTGCCAGCAGCTTGATCGCGGGTGCGGCTGGAAACACCATATATTTT. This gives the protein CASSLIAGAAGNTIYF. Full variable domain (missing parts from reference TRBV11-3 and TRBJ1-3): EAGVVQSPRYKIIEKKQPVAFWCNPISGHNTLYWYLQNLGQGPELLIRYENEEAVDDSQLPKDRFSAERLKGVDSTLKIQPAELGDSAVYLCASSLIAGAAGNTIYFGEGSWLTVV.

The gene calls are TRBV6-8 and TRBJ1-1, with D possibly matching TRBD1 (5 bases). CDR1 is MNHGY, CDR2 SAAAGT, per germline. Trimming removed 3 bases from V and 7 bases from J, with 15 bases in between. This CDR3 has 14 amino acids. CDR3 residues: CASSYRGAVSEAFF. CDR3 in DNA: TGTGCCAGCAGTTATCGAGGGGCGGTGAGTGAAGCTTTCTTT.

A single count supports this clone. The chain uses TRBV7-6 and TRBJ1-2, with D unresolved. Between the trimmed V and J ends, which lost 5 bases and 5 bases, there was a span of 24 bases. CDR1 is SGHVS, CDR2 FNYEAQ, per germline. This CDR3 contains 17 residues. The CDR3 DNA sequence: TGTGCCAGCAGCAGATTAATAATTCGAATAAAGGGATATGGCTACACCTTC. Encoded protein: CASSRLIIRIKGYGYTF.

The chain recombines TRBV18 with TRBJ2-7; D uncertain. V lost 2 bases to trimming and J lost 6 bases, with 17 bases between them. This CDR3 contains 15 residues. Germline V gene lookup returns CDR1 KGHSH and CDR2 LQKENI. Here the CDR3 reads CASSPVGASSGEQYF. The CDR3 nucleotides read TGTGCCAGCTCACCAGTAGGTGCCAGCTCCGGCGAGCAGTACTTC. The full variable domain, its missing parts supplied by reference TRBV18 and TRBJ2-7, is NAGVMQNPRHLVRRRGQEARLRCSPMKGHSHVYWYRQLPEEGLKFMVYLQKENIIDESGMPKERFSAEFPKEGPSILRIQQVVRGDSAAYFCASSPVGASSGEQYFGPGTRLTVT.

CDR3 nucleotides: TGTGCCAGCAGCCCGAGTTCTAGCTCCTACAATGAGCAGTTCTTC. Its protein product is CASSPSSSSYNEQFF. This chain connects TRBV7-7 to TRBJ2-1, with D unclear. Trimming pared 5 bases from V and 0 bases from J, leaving 11 bases between. The germline CDR1 and CDR2 sequences are SSHAT and FNYEAQ (reference sequence). The CDR3 contains 15 residues.

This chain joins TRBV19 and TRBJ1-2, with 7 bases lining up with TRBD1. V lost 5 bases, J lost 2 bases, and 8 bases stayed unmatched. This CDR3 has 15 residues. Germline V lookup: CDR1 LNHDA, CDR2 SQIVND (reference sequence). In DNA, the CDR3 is TGTGCCAGTAGTCTCTCAGGGGGTTCGAACTATGGCTACACCTTC. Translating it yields CASSLSGGSNYGYTF.